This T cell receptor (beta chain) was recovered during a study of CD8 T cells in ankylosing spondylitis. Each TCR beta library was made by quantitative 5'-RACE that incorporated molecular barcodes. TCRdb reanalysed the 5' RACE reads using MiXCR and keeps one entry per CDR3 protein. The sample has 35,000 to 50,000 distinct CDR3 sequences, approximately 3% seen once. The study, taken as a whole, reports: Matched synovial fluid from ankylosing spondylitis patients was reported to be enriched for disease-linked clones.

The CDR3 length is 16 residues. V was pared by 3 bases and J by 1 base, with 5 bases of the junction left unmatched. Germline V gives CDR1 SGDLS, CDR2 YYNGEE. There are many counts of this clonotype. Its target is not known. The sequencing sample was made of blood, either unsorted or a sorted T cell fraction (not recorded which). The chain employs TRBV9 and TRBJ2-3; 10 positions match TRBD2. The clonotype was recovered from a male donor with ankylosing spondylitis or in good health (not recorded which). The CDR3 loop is CASSAVGTSGTDTQYF. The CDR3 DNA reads TGTGCCAGCAGCGCGGTCGGGACTAGCGGCACAGATACGCAGTATTTT. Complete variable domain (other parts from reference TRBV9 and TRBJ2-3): DSGVTQTPKHLITATGQRVTLRCSPRSGDLSVYWYQQSLDQGLQFLIQYYNGEERAKGNILERFSAQQFPDLHSELNLSSLELGDSALYFCASSAVGTSGTDTQYFGPGTRLTVL.